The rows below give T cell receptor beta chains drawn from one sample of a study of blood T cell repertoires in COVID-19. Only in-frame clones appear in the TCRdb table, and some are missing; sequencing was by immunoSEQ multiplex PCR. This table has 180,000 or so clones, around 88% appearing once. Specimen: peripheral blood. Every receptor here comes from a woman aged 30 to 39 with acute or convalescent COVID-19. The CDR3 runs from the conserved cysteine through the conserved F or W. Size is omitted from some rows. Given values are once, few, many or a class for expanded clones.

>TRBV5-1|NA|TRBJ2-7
CASSLSGVGEQYF
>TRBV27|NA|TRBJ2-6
CASGRPPGMLTGANVLTF
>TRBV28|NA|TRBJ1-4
CASSFSGGKLFF
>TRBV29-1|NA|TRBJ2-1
CSVSQDLYNEQFF
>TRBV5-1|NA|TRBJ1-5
CASSLEGLGEPQHF
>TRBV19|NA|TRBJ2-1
CASSMETSTYNEQFF
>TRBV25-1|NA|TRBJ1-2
CASREYYGYTF
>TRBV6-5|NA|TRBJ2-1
CASGKGVEQFF
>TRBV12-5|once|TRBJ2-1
CASGLAVSYNEQFF
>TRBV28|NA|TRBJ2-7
CAATSPGTKSYEQYF
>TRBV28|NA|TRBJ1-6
CASSPGGNNSPLHF
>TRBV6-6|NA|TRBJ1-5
CATLRTGNQPQHF
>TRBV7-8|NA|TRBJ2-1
CASSFKPGLYNEQFF
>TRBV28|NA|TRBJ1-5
CASSFHSLVEPQHF
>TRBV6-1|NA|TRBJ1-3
CASSEMRSGNTIYF
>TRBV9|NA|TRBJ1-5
CASSVTGFGQPQHF
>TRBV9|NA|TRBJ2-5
CASSVFGVETQYF
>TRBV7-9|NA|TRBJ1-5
CASSKGQAVQPQHF
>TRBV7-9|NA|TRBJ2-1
CASSLFSGADEQFF
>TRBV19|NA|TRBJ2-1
CASSPTINEQFF
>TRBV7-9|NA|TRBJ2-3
CASYHQITDTQYF
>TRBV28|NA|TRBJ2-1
CASSAYGIAGGPLEQFF
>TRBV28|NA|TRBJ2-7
CASSEQGPSYEQYF
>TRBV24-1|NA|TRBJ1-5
CATSRDLNQPQHF
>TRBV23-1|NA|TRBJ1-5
CASLWQGTRGQPQHF
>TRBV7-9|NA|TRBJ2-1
CAIPPQTRQDEQFF